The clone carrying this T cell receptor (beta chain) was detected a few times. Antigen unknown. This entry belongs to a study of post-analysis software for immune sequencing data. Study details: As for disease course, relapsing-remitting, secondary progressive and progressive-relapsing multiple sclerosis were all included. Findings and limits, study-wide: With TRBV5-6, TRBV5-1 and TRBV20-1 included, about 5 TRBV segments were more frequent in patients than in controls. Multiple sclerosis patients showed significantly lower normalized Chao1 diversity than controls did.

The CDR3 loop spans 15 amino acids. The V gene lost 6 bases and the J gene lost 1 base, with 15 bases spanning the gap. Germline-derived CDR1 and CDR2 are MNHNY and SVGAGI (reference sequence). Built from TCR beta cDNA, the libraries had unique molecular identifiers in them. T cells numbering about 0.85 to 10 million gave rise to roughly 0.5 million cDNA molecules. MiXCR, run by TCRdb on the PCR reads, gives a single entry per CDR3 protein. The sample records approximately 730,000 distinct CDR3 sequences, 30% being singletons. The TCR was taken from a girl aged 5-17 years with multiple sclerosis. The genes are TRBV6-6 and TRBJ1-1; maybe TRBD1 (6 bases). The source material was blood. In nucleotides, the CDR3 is TGTGCCAGCAGCCCGGAAGGACAGCCGAACACTGAAGCTTTCTTT. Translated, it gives CASSPEGQPNTEAFF.